This TCR beta chain came from a study of cytomegalovirus exposure and HLA in healthy donors. While the first cohort had fewer than 850 subjects, the donors belonged to the separate validation cohort of roughly 130 subjects. Study-wide results and limits: Cytomegalovirus-associated status was assigned to roughly 160 TCR beta chains. Confirmation in vitro established that a few CMV-associated chains were specific for CMV antigens. Across donors, most TCRs were seen rarely, yet some public ones were widespread.

With respect to this clone: Its antigen is undetermined.

The repertoire was sequenced with immunoSEQ multiplex PCR; TCRdb's copy has only in-frame clones and lacks some. The table has 300,000 or so clones, around 90% seen once. This clonotype was obtained from a man younger than 45 in good health and CMV-seronegative. Sequencing input: PBMCs.

In DNA, the CDR3 is TGTGCCAGCCCCCGTAATAGGGGTAATTCACCCCTCCACTTT. Protein: CASPRNRGNSPLHF. The chain combines TRBV7-9 with TRBJ1-6, with D possibly matching TRBD1 (5 bases). Germline CDR1 SEHNR, CDR2 FQNEAQ (reference sequence). Deletions cut 8 bases from V and 6 bases from J, with 14 bases between. The CDR3 runs 14 residues.